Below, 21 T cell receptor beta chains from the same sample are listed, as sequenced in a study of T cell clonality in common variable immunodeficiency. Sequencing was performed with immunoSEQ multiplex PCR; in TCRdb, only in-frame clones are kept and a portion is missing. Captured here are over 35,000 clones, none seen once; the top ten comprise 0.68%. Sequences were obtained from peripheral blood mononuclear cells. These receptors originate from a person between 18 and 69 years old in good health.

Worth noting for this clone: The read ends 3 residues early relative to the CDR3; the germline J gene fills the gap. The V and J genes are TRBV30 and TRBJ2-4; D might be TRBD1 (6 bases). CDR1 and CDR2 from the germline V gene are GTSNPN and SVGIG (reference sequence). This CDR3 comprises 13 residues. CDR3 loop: CAWTEQGIGGQYF. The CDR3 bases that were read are TGTGCCTGGACCGAACAGGGTATTGGTGGT.

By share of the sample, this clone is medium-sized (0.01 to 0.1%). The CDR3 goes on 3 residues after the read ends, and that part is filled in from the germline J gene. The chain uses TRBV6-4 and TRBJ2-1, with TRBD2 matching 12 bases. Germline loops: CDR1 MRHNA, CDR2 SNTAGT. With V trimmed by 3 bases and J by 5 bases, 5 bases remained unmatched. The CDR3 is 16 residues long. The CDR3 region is CASSETTSGGHNEQFF. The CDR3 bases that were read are TGTGCCAGCAGTGAGACGACTAGCGGGGGCCACAATGAG.

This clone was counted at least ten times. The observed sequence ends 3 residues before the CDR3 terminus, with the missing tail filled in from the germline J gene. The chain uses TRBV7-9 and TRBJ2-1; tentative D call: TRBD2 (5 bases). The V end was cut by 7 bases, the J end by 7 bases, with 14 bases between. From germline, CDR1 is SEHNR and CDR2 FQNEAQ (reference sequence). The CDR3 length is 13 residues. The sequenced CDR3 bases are TGTGCCAGCACCTCAGCGGCCCGTAATGAG. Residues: CASTSAARNE. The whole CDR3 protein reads CASTSAARNEQFF. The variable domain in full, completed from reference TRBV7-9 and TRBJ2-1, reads DTGVSQNPRHKITKRGQNVTFRCDPISEHNRLYWYRQTLGQGPEFLTYFQNEAQLEKSRLLSDRFSAERPKGSFSTLEIQRTEQGDSAMYLCASTSAARNEQFFGPGTRLTVL.

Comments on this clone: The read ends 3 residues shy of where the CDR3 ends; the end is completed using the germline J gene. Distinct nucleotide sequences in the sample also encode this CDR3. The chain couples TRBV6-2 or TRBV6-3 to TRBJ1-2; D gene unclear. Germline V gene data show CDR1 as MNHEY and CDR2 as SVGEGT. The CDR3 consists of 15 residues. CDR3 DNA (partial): TGTGCCAGCAGTTCGCTAGCGGCCCGCACAGATACC. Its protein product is CASSSLAARTDT. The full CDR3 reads CASSSLAARTDTYTF.

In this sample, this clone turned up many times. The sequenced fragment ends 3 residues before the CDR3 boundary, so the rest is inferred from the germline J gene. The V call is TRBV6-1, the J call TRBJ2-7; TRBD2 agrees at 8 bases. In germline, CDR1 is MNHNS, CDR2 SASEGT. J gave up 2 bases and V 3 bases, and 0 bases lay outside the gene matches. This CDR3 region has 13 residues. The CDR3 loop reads CASSETSAYEQYF. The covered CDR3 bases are TGTGCCAGCAGTGAGACTAGCGCCTACGAG.

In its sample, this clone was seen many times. The chain's CDR3 is CASSLYSSGSYNEQFF. The part of the CDR3 DNA that was read is TGTGCCAGCTCACTTTATTCTAGCGGGTCCTACAATGAG. V and J are TRBV18 and TRBJ2-1; 8 nucleotides align to TRBD2. The sequenced fragment ends 3 residues before the CDR3 boundary, so the rest is inferred from the germline J gene. The germline V gene has CDR1 KGHSH and CDR2 LQKENI. The CDR3 extends over 16 amino acids. The ends lost 4 bases at V and 1 base at J; junction bases unmatched: 6.

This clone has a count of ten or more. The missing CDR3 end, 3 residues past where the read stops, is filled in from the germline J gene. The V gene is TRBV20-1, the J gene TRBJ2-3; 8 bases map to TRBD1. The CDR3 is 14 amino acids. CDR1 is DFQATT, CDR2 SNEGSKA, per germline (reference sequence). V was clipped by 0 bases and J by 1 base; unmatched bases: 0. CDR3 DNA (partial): TGCAGTGCTAGAGAGACAGGGGGCACAGATACG. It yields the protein CSARETGGTDT. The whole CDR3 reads CSARETGGTDTQYF.

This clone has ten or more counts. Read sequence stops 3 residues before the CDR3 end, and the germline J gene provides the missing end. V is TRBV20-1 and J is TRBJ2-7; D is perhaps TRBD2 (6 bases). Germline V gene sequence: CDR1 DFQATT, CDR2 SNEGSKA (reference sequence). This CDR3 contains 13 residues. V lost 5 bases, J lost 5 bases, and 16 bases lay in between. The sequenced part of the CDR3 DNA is TGCAGTGCTGACTCGGATAGCGGCGACGAG. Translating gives CSADSDSGDE. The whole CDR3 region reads CSADSDSGDEQYF.

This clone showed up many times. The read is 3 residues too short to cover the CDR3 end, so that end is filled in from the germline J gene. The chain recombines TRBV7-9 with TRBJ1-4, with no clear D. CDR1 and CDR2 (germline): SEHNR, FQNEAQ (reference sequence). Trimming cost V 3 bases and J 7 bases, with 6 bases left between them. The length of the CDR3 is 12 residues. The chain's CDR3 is CASSFSTEKLFF. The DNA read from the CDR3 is TGTGCCAGCAGCTTCAGTACTGAAAAA.

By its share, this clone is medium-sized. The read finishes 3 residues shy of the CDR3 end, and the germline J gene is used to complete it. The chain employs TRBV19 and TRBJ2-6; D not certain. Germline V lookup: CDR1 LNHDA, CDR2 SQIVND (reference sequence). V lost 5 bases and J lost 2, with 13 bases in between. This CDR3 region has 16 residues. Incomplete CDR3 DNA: TGTGCCAGTAGTGACCAAGGGTTAACTGGGGCCAACGTC. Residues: CASSDQGLTGANV. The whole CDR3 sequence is CASSDQGLTGANVLTF.

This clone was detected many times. This chain's CDR3 is CASSYGPNEQFF. The covered CDR3 bases are TGTGCCAGCAGTTATGGCCCCAATGAG. This chain links TRBV12-3 or TRBV12-4 with TRBJ2-1; no clear D. Read data end 3 residues before the CDR3 end; the end is taken from the germline J gene. The CDR3 spans 12 residues. V was pared by 4 bases and J by 6 bases, with 7 bases between.

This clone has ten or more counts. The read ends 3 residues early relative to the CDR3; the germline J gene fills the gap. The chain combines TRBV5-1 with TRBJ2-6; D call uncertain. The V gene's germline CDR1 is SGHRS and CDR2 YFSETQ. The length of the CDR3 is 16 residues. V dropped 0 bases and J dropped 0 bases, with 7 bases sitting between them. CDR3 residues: CASSLAPRSGANVLTF. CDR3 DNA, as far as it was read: TGCGCCAGCAGCTTGGCCCCCCGCTCTGGGGCCAACGTC.

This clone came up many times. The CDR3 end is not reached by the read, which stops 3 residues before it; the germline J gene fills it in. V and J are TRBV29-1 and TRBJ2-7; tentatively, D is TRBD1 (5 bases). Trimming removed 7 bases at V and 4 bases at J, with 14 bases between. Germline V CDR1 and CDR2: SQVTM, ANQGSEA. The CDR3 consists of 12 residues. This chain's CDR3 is CSGLIQGYEQYF. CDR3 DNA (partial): TGCAGCGGATTGATCCAGGGTTACGAG.

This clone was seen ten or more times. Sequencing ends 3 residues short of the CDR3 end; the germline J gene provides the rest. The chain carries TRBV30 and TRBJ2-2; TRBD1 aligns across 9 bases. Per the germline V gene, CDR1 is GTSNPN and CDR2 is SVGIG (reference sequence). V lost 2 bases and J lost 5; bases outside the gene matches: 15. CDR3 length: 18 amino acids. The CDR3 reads CAWSTPIRDRVRTGELFF. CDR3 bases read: TGTGCCTGGAGTACCCCTATCCGGGACAGGGTAAGGACCGGGGAG.

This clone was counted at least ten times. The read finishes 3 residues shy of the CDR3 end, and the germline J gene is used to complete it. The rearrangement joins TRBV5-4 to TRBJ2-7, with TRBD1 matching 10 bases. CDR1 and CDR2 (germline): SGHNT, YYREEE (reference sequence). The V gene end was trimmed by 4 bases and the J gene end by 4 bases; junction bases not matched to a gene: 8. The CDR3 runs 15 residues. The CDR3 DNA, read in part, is TGTGCCAGCAGCCTACCCGGGACAGGGGCATACGAG. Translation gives CASSLPGTGAYE. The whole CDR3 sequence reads CASSLPGTGAYEQYF.

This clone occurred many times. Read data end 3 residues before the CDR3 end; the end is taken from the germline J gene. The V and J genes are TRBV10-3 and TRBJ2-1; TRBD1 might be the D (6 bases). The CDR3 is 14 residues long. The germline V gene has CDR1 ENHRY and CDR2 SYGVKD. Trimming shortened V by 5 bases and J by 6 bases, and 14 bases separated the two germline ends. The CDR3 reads CAISTRDIPNEQFF. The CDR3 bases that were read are TGTGCCATCAGTACCCGGGACATCCCCAATGAG.

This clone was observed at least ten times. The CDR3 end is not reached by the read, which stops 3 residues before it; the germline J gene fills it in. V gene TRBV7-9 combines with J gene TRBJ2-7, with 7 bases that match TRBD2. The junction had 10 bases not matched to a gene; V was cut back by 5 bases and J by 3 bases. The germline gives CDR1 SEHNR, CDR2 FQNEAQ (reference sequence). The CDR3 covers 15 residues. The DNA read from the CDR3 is TGTGCCAGCAGCCCCGAGCGGGGCAAAAACTACGAG. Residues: CASSPERGKNYE. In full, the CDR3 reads CASSPERGKNYEQYF.

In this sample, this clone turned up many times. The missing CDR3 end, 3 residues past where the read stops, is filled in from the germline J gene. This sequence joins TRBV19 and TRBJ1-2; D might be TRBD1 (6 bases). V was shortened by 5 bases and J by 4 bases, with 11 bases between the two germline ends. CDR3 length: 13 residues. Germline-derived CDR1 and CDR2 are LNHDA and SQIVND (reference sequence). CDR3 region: CASSSRQAYGYTF. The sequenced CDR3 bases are TGTGCCAGTAGTTCCCGACAGGCCTATGGC.

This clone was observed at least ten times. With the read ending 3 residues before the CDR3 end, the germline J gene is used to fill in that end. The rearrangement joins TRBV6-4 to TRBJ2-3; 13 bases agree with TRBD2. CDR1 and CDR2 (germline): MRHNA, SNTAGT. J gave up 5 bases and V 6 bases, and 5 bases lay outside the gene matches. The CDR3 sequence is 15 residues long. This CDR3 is CASSETSGGRDTQYF. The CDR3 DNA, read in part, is TGTGCCAGCAGCGAGACTAGCGGGGGGCGAGATACG.

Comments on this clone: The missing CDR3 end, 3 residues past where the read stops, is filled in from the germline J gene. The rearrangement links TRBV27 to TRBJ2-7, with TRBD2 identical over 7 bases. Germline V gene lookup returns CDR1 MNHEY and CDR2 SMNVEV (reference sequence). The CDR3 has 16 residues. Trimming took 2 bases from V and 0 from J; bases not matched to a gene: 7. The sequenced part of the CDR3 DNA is TGTGCCAGCAGTTTAGCGGGAGTAGCTCTCTCCTACGAG. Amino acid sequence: CASSLAGVALSYE. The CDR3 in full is CASSLAGVALSYEQYF.

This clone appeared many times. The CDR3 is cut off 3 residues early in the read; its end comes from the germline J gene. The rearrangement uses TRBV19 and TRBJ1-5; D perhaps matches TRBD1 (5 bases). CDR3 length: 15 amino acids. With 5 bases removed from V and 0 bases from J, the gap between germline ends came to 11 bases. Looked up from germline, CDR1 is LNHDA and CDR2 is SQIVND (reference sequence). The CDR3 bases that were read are TGTGCCAGTAGTGGGGCGGATTATAGCAATCAGCCC. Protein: CASSGADYSNQP. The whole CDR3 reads CASSGADYSNQPQHF.